The present entry profiles one T cell receptor beta chain with its context. The target antigen is unknown. The data were taken from a study of shared clonotypes between healthy human individuals. Regarding the study as a whole: It was anticipated that sequencing depth would influence how many clonotypes donors shared. Non-shared clonotypes had lower generation probabilities than clonotypes shared by all four sorted-subset donors.

Several immunoSEQ plates held equal portions of the genomic DNA taken from each subset. Replicate PCRs run on sorted subsets employed around 200 ng DNA, 30,000 to 35,000 T cell genomes. Sequencing was performed with immunoSEQ multiplex PCR; in TCRdb, only in-frame clones are kept and a portion is missing. The table shows some 500,000 clones, with about 96% occurring only once. The germline V gene encodes CDR1 SGHRS and CDR2 YFSETQ. This CDR3 comprises 16 residues. J gave up 1 base and V 2 bases, and 3 bases lay outside the gene matches. The genes are TRBV5-1 and TRBJ2-1, with TRBD2 matching over 10 bases. The sample consisted of naive CD4+ T cells sorted from blood. Described subset: CD45RA+ positively selected. The sequence was collected from a young woman in good health. This chain's CDR3 is CASSFLAGVSYNEQFF. DNA for the CDR3: TGCGCCAGCAGCTTCCTAGCGGGAGTTTCCTACAATGAGCAGTTCTTC.